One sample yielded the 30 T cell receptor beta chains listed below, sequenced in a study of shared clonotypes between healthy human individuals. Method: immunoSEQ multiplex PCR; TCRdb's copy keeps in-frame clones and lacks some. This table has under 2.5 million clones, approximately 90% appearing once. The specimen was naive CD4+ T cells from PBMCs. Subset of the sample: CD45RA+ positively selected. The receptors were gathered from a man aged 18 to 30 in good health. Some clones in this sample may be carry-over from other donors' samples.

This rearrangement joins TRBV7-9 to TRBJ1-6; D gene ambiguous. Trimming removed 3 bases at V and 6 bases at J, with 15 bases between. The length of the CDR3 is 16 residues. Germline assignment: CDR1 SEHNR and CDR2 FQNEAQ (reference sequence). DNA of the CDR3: TGTGCCAGCAGCTTTGTAGTTTACCAAGGTAATTCACCCCTCCACTTT. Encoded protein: CASSFVVYQGNSPLHF.

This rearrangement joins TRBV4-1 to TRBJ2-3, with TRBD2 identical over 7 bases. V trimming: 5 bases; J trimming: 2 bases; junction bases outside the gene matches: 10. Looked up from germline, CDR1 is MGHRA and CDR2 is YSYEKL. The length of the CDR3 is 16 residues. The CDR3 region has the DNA TGCGCCAGCAGCAAACGTTGGCTAGCGGACACAGATACGCAGTATTTT. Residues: CASSKRWLADTDTQYF.

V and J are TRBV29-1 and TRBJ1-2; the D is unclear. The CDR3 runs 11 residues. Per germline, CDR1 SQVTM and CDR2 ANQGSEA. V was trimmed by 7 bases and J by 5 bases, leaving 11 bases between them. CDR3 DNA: TGCAGCGGTACATTAGGGTATGGCTACACCTTC. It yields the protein CSGTLGYGYTF.

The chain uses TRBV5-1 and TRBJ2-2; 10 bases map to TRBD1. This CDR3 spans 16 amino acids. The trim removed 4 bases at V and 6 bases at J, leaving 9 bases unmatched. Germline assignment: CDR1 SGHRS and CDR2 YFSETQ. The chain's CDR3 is CASSPEPTGGSGELFF. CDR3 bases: TGCGCCAGCAGCCCCGAACCGACAGGGGGCTCCGGGGAGCTGTTTTTT. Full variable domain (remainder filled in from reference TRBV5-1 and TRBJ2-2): KAGVTQTPRYLIKTRGQQVTLSCSPISGHRSVSWYQQTPGQGLQFLFEYFSETQRNKGNFPGRFSGRQFSNSRSEMNVSTLELGDSALYLCASSPEPTGGSGELFFGEGSRLTVL.

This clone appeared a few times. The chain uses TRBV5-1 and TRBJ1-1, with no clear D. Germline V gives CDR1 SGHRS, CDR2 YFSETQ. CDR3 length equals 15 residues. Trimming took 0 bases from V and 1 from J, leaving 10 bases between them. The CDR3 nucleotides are TGCGCCAGCAGCTTGGAGTTAGTTGGGAACACTGAAGCTTTCTTT. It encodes CASSLELVGNTEAFF.

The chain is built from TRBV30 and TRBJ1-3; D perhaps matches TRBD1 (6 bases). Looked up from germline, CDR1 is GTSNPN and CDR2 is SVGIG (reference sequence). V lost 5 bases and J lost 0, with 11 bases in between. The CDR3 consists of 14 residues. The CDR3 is CAWAEGVSGNTIYF. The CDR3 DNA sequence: TGTGCCTGGGCAGAGGGGGTCTCTGGAAACACCATATATTTT.

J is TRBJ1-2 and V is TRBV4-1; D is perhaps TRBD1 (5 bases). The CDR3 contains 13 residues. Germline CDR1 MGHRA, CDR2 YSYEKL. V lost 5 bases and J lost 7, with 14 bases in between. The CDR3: CASSYQLDSGYTF. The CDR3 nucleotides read TGCGCCAGCAGCTACCAACTAGACAGTGGCTACACCTTC.

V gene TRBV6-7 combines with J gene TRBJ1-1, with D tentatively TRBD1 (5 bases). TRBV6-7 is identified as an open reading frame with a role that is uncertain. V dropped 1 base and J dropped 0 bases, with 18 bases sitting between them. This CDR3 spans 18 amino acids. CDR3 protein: CASSYFGRAKAMNTEAFF. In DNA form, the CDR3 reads TGTGCCAGCAGTTACTTTGGCAGGGCGAAGGCGATGAACACTGAAGCTTTCTTT.

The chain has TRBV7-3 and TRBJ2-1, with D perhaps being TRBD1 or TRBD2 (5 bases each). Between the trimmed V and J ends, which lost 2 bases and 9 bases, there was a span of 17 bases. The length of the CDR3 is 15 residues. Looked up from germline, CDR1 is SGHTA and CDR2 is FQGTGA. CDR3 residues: CASSLFGGEGGEQFF. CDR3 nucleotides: TGTGCCAGCAGCTTATTTGGGGGAGAGGGTGGTGAGCAGTTCTTC.

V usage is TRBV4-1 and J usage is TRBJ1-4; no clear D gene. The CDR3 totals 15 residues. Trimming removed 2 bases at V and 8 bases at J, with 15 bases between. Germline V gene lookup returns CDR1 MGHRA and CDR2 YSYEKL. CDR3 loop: CASSQFSPDREKLFF. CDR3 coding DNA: TGCGCCAGCAGCCAATTCTCGCCAGATCGGGAAAAACTGTTTTTT.

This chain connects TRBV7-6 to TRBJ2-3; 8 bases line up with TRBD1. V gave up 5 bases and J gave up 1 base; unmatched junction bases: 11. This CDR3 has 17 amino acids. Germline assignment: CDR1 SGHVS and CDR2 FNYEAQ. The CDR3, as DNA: TGTGCCAGCAGCACGAACCCCGGGACAGGAGGCACAGATACGCAGTATTTT. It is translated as CASSTNPGTGGTDTQYF. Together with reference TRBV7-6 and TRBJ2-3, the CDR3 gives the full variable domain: GAGVSQSPRYKVTKRGQDVALRCDPISGHVSLYWYRQALGQGPEFLTYFNYEAQQDKSGLPNDRFSAERPEGSISTLTIQRTEQRDSAMYRCASSTNPGTGGTDTQYFGPGTRLTVL.

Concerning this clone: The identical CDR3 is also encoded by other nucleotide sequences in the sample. The CDR3 reads CASSVADNEQFF. The DNA of the CDR3 is TGTGCCAGCAGCGTAGCGGACAATGAGCAGTTCTTC. The genes are TRBV9 and TRBJ2-1; D remains ambiguous. V was clipped by 0 bases and J by 5 bases, with 3 bases between them. This CDR3 contains 12 residues. Germline lookup yields CDR1 SGDLS and CDR2 YYNGEE.

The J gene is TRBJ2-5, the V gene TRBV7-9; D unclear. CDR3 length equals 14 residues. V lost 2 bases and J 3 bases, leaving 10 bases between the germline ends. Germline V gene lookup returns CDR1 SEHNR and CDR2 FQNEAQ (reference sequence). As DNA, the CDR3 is TGTGCCAGCAGCTTATCCTGGGGTGAAGAGACCCAGTACTTC. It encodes CASSLSWGEETQYF.

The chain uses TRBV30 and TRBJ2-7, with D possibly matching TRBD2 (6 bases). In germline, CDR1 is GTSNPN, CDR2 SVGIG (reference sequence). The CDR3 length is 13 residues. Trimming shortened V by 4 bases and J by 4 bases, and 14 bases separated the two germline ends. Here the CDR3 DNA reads TGTGCCTGGAACCGGGACTCCCTTTACGAGCAGTACTTC. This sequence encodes CAWNRDSLYEQYF.

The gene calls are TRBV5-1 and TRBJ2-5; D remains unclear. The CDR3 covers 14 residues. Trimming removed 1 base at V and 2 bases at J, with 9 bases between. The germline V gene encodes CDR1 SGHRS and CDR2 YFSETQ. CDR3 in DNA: TGCGCCAGCAGCTTGAACGGCCCTCAAGAGACCCAGTACTTC. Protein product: CASSLNGPQETQYF. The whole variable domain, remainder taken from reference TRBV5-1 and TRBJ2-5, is KAGVTQTPRYLIKTRGQQVTLSCSPISGHRSVSWYQQTPGQGLQFLFEYFSETQRNKGNFPGRFSGRQFSNSRSEMNVSTLELGDSALYLCASSLNGPQETQYFGPGTRLLVL.

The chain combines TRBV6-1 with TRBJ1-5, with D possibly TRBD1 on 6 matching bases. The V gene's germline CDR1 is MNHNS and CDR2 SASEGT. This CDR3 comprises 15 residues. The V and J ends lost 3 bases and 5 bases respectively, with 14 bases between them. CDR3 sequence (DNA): TGTGCCAGCAGTGAGACCCCAGGGGTGTATCAGCCCCAGCATTTT. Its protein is CASSETPGVYQPQHF.

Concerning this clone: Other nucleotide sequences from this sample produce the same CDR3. CDR3 region: CASSYSKGEQYF. The DNA of the CDR3 is TGTGCCAGCAGTTACTCTAAGGGGGAGCAGTACTTC. The chain has TRBV6-5 and TRBJ2-7, with D possibly being TRBD1 (5 bases). Germline assignment: CDR1 MNHEY and CDR2 SVGAGI. The V end lost 0 bases, the J end lost 7 bases, and 7 bases lay between the germline ends. The CDR3 contains 12 residues.

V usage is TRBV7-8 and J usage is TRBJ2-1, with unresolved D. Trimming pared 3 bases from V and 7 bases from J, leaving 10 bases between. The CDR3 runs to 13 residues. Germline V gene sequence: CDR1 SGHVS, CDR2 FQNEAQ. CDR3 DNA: TGTGCCAGCAGCTTGTTCACCGTTAATGAGCAGTTCTTC. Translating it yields CASSLFTVNEQFF.

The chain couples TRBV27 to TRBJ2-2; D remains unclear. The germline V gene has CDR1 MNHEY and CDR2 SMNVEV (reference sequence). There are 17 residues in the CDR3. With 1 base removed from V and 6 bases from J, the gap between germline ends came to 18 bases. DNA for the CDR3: TGTGCCAGCAGTTTATTCGGCTATTCTGGGGTGGCCGGGGAGCTGTTTTTT. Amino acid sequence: CASSLFGYSGVAGELFF.

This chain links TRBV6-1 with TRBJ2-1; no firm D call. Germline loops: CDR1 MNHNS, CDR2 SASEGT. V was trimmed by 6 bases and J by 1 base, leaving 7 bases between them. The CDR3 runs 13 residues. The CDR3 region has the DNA TGTGCCAGCAGCAGTGTGTCCTACAATGAGCAGTTCTTC. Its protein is CASSSVSYNEQFF.

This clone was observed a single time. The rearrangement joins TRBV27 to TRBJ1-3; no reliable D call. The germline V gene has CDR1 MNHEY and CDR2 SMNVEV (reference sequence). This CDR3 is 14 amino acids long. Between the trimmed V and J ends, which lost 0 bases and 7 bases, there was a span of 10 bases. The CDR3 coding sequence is TGTGCCAGCAGTTTATCCCGGCAGGCGAACACCATATATTTT. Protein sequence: CASSLSRQANTIYF.

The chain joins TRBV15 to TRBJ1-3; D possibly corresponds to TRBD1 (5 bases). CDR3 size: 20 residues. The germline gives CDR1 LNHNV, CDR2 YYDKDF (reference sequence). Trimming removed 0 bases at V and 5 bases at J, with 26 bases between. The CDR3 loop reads CATSRDPSAGGRSVRNTIYF. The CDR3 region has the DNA TGTGCCACCAGCAGAGACCCAAGCGCCGGGGGGAGGAGTGTTAGAAACACCATATATTTT.

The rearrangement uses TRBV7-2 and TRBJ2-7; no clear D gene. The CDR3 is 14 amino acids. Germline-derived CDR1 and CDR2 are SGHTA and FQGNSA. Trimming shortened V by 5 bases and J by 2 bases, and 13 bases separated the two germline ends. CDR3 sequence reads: CASSPATPPYEQYF. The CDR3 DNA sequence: TGTGCCAGCAGCCCCGCGACTCCCCCCTACGAGCAGTACTTC.

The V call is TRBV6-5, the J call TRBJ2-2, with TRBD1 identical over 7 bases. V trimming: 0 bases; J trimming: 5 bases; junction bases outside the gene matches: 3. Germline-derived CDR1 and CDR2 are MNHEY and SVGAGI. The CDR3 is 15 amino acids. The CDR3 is CASSYSSTGTGELFF. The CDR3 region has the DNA TGTGCCAGCAGTTACTCTTCGACAGGGACCGGGGAGCTGTTTTTT.

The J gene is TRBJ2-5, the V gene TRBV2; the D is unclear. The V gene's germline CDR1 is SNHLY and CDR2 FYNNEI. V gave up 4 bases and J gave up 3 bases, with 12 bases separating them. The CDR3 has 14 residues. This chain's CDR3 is CASSGMVLKETQYF. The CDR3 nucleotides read TGTGCCAGCAGTGGTATGGTTTTGAAAGAGACCCAGTACTTC.

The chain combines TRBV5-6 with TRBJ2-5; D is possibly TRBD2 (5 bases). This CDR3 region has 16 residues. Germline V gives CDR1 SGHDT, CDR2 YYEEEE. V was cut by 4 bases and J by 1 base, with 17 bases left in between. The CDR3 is CASSRKLDRLQETQYF. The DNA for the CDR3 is TGTGCCAGCAGCCGAAAACTAGACCGCCTCCAAGAGACCCAGTACTTC. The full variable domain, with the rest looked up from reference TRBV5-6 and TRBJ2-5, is DAGVTQSPTHLIKTRGQQVTLRCSPKSGHDTVSWYQQALGQGPQFIFQYYEEEERQRGNFPDRFSGHQFPNYSSELNVNALLLGDSALYLCASSRKLDRLQETQYFGPGTRLLVL.

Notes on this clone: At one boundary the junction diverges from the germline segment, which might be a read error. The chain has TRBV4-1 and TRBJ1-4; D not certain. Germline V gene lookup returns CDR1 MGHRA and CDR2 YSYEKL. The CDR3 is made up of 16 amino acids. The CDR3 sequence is CASSQESLSRPRRITF. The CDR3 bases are TGCGCCAGCAGCCAAGAGTCTCTGTCGAGACCCCGTCGAATAACGTTT.

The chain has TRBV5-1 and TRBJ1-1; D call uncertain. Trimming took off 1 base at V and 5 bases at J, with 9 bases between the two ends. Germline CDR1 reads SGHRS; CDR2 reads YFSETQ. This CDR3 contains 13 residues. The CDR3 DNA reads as TGCGCCAGCAGCTTGATTGGTACGACTGAAGCTTTCTTT. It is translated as CASSLIGTTEAFF.

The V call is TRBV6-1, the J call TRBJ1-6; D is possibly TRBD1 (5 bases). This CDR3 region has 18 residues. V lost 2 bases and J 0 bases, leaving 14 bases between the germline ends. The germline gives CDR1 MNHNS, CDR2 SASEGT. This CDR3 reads CASSEKGGGSSYNSPLHF. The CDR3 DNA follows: TGTGCCAGCAGTGAAAAGGGCGGGGGATCCTCCTATAATTCACCCCTCCACTTT.

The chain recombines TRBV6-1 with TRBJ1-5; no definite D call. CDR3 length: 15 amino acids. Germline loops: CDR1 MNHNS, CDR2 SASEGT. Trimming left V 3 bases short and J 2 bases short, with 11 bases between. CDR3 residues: CASSDTGRGNQPQHF. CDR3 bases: TGTGCCAGCAGTGACACCGGGAGGGGCAATCAGCCCCAGCATTTT.